What follows are 5 T cell receptor beta chains derived from one specimen sequenced in a study of cytotoxic CD8 clonotypes in ibrutinib-treated CLL. Sequencing used immunoSEQ multiplex PCR; TCRdb keeps in-frame clones, though not all of them. The top ten hold about 5.7% of the sample, which has tens of thousands of clones, 68% seen once. The sequences come from PBMCs, collected after 12 months of ibrutinib treatment. Every receptor here comes from a human donor with chronic lymphocytic leukemia.

V usage is TRBV6-6 and J usage is TRBJ1-2; the D gene is possibly TRBD1 (5 bases). The CDR3 is 15 residues long. The ends were cut back, 5 bases at V and 6 bases at J, with 19 bases in the middle. In germline, CDR1 is MNHNY, CDR2 SVGAGI (reference sequence). Here the CDR3 reads CASSRGPGTQDGYTF. Written as DNA, the CDR3 is TGTGCCAGCAGTAGGGGACCCGGGACGCAGGATGGCTACACCTTC.

The CDR3 region is CASSPSNEQFF. In DNA form, the CDR3 reads TGTGCCAGCTCACCGAGCAATGAGCAGTTCTTC. The V call is TRBV18, the J call TRBJ2-1; D gene ambiguous. The CDR3 totals 11 residues. CDR1 KGHSH and CDR2 LQKENI come from the germline V gene. V shed 3 bases and J shed 6 bases, with 3 bases lying between them.

The chain carries TRBV20-1 and TRBJ2-3; D is uncertain. Germline assignment: CDR1 DFQATT and CDR2 SNEGSKA (reference sequence). The CDR3 length is 11 residues. With 3 bases removed from V and 6 bases from J, the gap between germline ends came to 7 bases. The CDR3 nucleotides are TGCAGTGCTAGGGTGGAGGATACGCAGTATTTT. It specifies CSARVEDTQYF.

CDR3 loop: CASSDLTDTQYF. The CDR3 region has the DNA TGCGCCAGCAGTGACCTCACAGATACGCAGTATTTT. J is TRBJ2-3 and V is TRBV10-2; D is uncertain. The germline V and J ends were trimmed by 3 bases and 2 bases, with 3 bases remaining between them. Germline V CDR1 and CDR2: WSHSY, SAAADI. CDR3 length: 12 residues.

This clone has only a few counts. The chain joins TRBV28 to TRBJ1-5; a possible D gene is TRBD1 (6 bases). Trimming took off 6 bases at V and 0 bases at J, with 18 bases between the two ends. The CDR3 consists of 17 residues. Germline V lookup: CDR1 MDHEN, CDR2 SYDVKM. In DNA form, the CDR3 reads TGTGCCAGCAGCCAGGTAGGGGGGCGCGGTAGCAATCAGCCCCAGCATTTT. This encodes CASSQVGGRGSNQPQHF.